This TCR beta chain originates from a study of blood T cell repertoires in COVID-19. Study information: Whether acute or convalescent, the COVID-19 samples came from the United States, Italy and Spain.

This CDR3 contains 12 residues. V was clipped by 3 bases and J by 8 bases, with 5 bases between them. Germline V gives CDR1 LNHDA, CDR2 SQIVND (reference sequence). Assay used: immunoSEQ multiplex PCR; TCRdb lists only in-frame clones, some missing. The table records almost 55,000 clones, approximately 82% of them present only once. The sample comprised peripheral blood. The chain carries TRBV19 and TRBJ1-6; the D is unclear. This TCR was recovered from a human donor in a cohort sampled during active COVID-19. CDR3 DNA: TGTGCCAGTAGTATGGCCTATTCACCCCTCCACTTT. Its protein product is CASSMAYSPLHF.